This T cell receptor beta chain originates from a study of blood T cell repertoires in COVID-19 (dated by TCRdb to about 2020). For the wider study: The collaborator samples originated in the United States, Italy and Spain and spanned the acute and convalescent phases of COVID-19. HLA class I and class II types, where available, came from metadata supplied by the sample provider rather than from assay-based typing. Deeply sampled blood TCRbeta repertoires from subjects exposed to, actively infected with, or recovered from COVID-19 were included in the dataset. The prospective study material was composed of cDNA or gDNA derived from T cells, B-cell-depleted T cells, or PBMCs. A freely available public database, intended as a resource for researchers studying the immune response to SARS-CoV-2, is where the repertoires were released. Sample metadata almost always included a de-identified subject ID, COVID-19 status, age in years and sex. The samples were drawn from two sources: the first 160 participants of the ongoing ImmuneRACE study, and fewer than 1,500 subjects contributed by 6 global collaborators.

The immunoSEQ Assay, a bias-controlled multiplex PCR, was used to amplify TCRbeta CDR3 regions from genomic DNA. In the original analysis: Within the assay, amplification of reference gene primers was used to estimate how many nucleated cells each sample contained. To quantify the absolute abundance of each unique TCRbeta CDR3 rearrangement, sequence reads were collapsed and filtered. For each sample, productive Simpson clonality was calculated as the square root of Simpson's diversity index over productive rearrangements. TCRdb obtained this table from immuneACCESS and retained in-frame rearrangements with V and J assigned. These tables miss some clones; where compared with another copy, unresolved V genes account for less than half of the shortfall, and the remainder is unexplained. V and J calls plus clone size are reproduced from that table; the DNA served to infer D and trimming. The sample table holds around 150,000 clones, of which around nine tenths were seen once. Around a tenth of the sample goes to the ten largest clones.

The germline V gene encodes CDR1 SGHAT and CDR2 FQNNGV. CDR3 length: 15 amino acids, cysteine to phenylalanine. Just the 45-base CDR3 DNA is kept, in frame starting at base 1. Ends trimmed: V by 3 bases, J by 3 bases; bases unmatched to a gene: 7. One collaborating source in Seattle enrolled patients during active infection and followed them longitudinally through the course of disease. The collaborating institutions used their own protocols to collect whole blood in K2EDTA tubes. For TCRbeta analysis, collaborators shipped samples as frozen whole blood, isolated PBMCs, or DNA extracted from either of those sample types. Study-wide conclusions, independent of this receptor: The amount of clinical and demographic metadata varied by source and participant and was provided uncurated.

About this clone: No antigen is known for it. It has no much larger one-base neighbor in the sample; base qualities were not kept.

The sample was peripheral blood. This chain is built from TRBV11-2 and TRBJ2-7, with 8 bases aligning to TRBD2. The sequence was obtained from a woman between 65 and 79 years old with COVID-19, enrolled during active disease. CDR3 loop: CASSFAPGLDYEQYF. In nucleotides, the sequence is TGTGCCAGCAGCTTTGCTCCGGGACTAGACTACGAGCAGTACTTC.